Sequencing of this TCR beta chain was carried out in a study of glioma-infiltrating T cells after dendritic cell vaccination. Germline assignment: CDR1 SGHRS and CDR2 YFSETQ. The CDR3 covers 15 residues. Trimming at V came to 4 bases and at J to 4 bases, leaving 5 bases not matched to a gene. Regarding time point: after dendritic cell vaccination, including at tumor progression/relapse. The table came from immunoSEQ multiplex PCR; TCRdb's copy has only in-frame clones and leaves some out. The sample has 90,000 to 110,000 clones; around 91% are singletons. The chain joins TRBV5-1 to TRBJ2-3; 11 nucleotides align to TRBD1. This sample comprised blood, obtained after dendritic cell vaccination. This clonotype was obtained from a human donor with glioblastoma. This chain's CDR3 is CASSNPGQGADTQYF. The DNA of the CDR3 is TGCGCCAGCAGCAATCCGGGACAGGGGGCAGATACGCAGTATTTT.